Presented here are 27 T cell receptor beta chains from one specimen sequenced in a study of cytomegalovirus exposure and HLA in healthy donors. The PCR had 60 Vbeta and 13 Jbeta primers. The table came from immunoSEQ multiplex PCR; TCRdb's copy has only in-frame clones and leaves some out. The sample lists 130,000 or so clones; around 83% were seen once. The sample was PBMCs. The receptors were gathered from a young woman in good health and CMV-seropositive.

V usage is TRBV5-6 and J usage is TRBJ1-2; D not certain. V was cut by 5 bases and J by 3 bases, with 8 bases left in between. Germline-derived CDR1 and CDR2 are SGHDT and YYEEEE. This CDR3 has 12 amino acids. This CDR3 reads CASSSRHYGYTF. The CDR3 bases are TGTGCCAGCAGTTCTCGTCACTATGGCTACACCTTC.

CDR3 bases: TGTGCCAGCAGCGTGGGACTGGTCCAAGAGACCCAGTACTTC. Translating it yields CASSVGLVQETQYF. The chain couples TRBV7-8 to TRBJ2-5, with D tentatively TRBD2 (6 bases). The CDR3 contains 14 residues. V was clipped by 5 bases and J by 1 base, with 11 bases between them. Germline CDR1 SGHVS, CDR2 FQNEAQ.

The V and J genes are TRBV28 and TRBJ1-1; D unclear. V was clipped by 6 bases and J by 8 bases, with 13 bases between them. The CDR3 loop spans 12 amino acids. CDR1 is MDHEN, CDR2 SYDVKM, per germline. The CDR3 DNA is TGTGCCAGCAGCCTCCTCTCCAGGGAAGCTTTCTTT. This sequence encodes CASSLLSREAFF.

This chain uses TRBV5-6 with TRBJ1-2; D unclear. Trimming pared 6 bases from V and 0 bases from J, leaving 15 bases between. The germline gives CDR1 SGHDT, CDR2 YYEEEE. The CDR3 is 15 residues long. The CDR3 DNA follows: TGTGCCAGCAACCTCCGTAGTAGCGCTAACTATGGCTACACCTTC. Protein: CASNLRSSANYGYTF. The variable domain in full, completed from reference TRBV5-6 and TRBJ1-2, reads DAGVTQSPTHLIKTRGQQVTLRCSPKSGHDTVSWYQQALGQGPQFIFQYYEEEERQRGNFPDRFSGHQFPNYSSELNVNALLLGDSALYLCASNLRSSANYGYTFGSGTRLTVV.

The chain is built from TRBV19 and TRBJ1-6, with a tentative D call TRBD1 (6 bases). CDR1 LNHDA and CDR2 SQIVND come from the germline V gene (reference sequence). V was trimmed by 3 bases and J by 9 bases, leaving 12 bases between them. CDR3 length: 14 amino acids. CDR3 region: CASSMTRGCSPLHF. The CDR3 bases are TGTGCCAGTAGTATGACCAGGGGTTGTTCACCCCTCCACTTT.

CDR3 sequence: CASSWIAGDYNEQFF. DNA for the CDR3: TGTGCCAGCAGTTGGATAGCGGGGGATTACAATGAGCAGTTCTTC. This rearrangement joins TRBV27 to TRBJ2-1; 9 nucleotides match TRBD2. The CDR3 consists of 15 residues. The J segment lost 4 bases and the V segment lost 4 bases, leaving 5 bases of the junction unmatched. Looked up from germline, CDR1 is MNHEY and CDR2 is SMNVEV (reference sequence).

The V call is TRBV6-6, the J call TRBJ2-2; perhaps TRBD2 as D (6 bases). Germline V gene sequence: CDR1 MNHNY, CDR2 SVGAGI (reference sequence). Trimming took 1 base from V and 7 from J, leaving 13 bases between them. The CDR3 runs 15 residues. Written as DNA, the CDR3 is TGTGCCAGCAGTTACTACGGACCGGGGGACGGGGAGCTGTTTTTT. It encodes CASSYYGPGDGELFF.

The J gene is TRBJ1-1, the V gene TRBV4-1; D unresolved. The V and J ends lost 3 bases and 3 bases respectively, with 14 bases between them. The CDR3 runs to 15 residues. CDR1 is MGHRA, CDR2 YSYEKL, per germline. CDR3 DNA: TGCGCCAGCAGCCACGCGCAGGCCATTTACACTGAAGCTTTCTTT. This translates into CASSHAQAIYTEAFF.

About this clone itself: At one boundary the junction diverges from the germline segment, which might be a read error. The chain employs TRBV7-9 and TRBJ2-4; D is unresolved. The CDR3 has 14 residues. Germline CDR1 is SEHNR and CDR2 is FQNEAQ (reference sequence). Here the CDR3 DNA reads TGTTCCAGCAGCGTAGCAGTTGGCATCAACATTCAGTACTTC. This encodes CSSSVAVGINIQYF.

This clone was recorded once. The CDR3 loop reads CASSSSVRGEPQHF. The CDR3 nucleotides read TGTGCCAGCAGTTCCAGCGTCAGGGGGGAGCCCCAGCATTTT. This chain joins TRBV27 and TRBJ1-5, with 7 bases that match TRBD1. The CDR3 runs to 14 residues. Trimming cost V 4 bases and J 8 bases; bases outside gene matches: 8. Per the germline V gene, CDR1 is MNHEY and CDR2 is SMNVEV (reference sequence).

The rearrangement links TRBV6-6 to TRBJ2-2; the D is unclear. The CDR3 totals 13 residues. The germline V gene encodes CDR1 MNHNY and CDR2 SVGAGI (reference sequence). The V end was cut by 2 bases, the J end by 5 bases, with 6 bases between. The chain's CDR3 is CASSYTRTGELFF. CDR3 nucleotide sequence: TGTGCCAGCAGTTACACGAGGACCGGGGAGCTGTTTTTT.

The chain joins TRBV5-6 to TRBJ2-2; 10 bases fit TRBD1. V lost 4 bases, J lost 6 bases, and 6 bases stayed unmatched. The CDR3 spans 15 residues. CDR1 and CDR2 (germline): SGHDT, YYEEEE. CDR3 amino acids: CASSPGQGGAGELFF. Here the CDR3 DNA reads TGTGCCAGCAGCCCAGGACAGGGGGGTGCCGGGGAGCTGTTTTTT.

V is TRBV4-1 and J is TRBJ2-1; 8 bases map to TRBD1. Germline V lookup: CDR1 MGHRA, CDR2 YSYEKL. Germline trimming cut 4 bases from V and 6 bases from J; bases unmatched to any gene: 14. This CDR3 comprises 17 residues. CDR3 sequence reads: CASSPTGDNSRGNEQFF. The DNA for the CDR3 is TGCGCCAGCAGCCCGACAGGGGATAATTCTAGGGGCAATGAGCAGTTCTTC.

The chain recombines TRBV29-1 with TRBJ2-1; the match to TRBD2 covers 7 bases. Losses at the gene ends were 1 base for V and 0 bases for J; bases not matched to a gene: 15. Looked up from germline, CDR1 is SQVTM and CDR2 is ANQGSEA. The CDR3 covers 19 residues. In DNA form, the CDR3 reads TGCAGCGTTGAAGGGGGGGGAGGGTACGGTCTTAGCTCCTACAATGAGCAGTTCTTC. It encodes CSVEGGGGYGLSSYNEQFF.

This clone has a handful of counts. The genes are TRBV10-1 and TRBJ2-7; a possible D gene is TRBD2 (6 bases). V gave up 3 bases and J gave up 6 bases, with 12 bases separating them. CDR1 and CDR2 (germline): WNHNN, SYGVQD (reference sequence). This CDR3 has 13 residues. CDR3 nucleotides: TGCGCCAGCAGTGACCCGGACGGGAGCGAGCAGTACTTC. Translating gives CASSDPDGSEQYF.

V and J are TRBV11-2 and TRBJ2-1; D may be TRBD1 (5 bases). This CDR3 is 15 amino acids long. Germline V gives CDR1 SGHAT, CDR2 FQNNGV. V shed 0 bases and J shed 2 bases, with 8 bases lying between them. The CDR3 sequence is CASSLDRGPYNEQFF. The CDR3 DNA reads TGTGCCAGCAGCTTAGATAGGGGCCCCTACAATGAGCAGTTCTTC.

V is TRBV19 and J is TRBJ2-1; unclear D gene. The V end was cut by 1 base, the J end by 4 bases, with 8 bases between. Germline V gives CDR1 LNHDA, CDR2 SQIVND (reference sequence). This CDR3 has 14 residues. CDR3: CASSIVWAYNEQFF. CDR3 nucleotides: TGTGCCAGTAGTATAGTTTGGGCTTACAATGAGCAGTTCTTC.

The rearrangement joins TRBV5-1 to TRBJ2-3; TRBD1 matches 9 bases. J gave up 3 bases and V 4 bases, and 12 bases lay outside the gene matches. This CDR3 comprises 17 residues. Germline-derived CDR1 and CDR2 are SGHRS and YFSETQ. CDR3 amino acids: CASSGTTGGGGTDTQYF. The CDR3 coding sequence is TGCGCCAGCAGCGGGACGACAGGGGGTGGTGGGACAGATACGCAGTATTTT.

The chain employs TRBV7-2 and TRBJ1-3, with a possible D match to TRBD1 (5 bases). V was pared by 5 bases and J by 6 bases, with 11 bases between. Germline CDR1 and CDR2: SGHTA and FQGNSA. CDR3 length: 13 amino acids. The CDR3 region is CASSLPGENTIYF. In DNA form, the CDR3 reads TGTGCCAGCAGCCTCCCGGGGGAAAACACCATATATTTT.

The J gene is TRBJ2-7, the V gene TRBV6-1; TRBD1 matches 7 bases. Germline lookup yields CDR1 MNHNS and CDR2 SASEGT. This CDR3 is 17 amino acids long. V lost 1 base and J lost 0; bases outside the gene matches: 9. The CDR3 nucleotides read TGTGCCAGCAGTGAAGAGGTGGGGACAGCGAGCTCCTACGAGCAGTACTTC. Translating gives CASSEEVGTASSYEQYF.

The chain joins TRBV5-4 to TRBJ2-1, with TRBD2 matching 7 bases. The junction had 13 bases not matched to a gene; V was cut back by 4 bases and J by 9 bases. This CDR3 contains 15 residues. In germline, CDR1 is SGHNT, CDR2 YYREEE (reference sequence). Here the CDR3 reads CASSIGTTTSGEQFF. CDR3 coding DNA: TGTGCCAGCAGCATCGGGACTACCACTTCGGGTGAGCAGTTCTTC.

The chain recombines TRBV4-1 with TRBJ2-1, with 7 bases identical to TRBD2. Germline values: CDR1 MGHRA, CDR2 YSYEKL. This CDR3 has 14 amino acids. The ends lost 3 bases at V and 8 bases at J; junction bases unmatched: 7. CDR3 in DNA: TGCGCCAGCAGCCAGGAGGTCCGGGGGGATGAGCAGTTCTTC. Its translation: CASSQEVRGDEQFF.

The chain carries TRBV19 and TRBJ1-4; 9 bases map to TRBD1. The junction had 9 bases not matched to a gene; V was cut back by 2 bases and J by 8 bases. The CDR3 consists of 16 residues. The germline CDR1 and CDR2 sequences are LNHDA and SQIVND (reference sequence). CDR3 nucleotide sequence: TGTGCCAGTAGTATAATCCGGTTGACAGGGGGAGAAAAACTGTTTTTT. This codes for CASSIIRLTGGEKLFF.

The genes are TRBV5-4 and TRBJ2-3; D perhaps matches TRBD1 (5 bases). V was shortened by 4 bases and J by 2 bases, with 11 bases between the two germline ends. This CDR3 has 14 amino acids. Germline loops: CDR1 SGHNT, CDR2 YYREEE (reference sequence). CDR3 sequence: CASSPDRFTDTQYF. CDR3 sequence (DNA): TGTGCCAGCAGCCCAGACAGATTCACAGATACGCAGTATTTT.

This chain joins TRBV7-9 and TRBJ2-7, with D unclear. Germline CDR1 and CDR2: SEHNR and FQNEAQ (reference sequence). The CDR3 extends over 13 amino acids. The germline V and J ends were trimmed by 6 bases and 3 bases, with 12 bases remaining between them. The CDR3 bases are TGTGCCAGCAGGGAACTACACCTCTACGAGCAGTACTTC. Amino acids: CASRELHLYEQYF.

The CDR3 loop is CASSSDSPGQGETQYF. The DNA of the CDR3 is TGCGCCAGCAGCTCCGATTCCCCTGGACAGGGAGAGACCCAGTACTTC. The rearrangement joins TRBV5-1 to TRBJ2-5; TRBD1 agrees at 8 bases. V shed 3 bases, J shed 4 bases, and the junction held 11 bases outside the gene matches. Germline V gene lookup returns CDR1 SGHRS and CDR2 YFSETQ. The CDR3 loop spans 16 amino acids.

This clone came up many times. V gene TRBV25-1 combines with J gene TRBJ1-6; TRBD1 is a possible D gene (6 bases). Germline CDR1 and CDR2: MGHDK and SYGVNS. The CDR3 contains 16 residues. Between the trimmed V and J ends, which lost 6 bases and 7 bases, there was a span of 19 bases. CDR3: CASRQAGTSSNSPLHF. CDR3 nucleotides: TGTGCCAGCAGGCAAGCCGGGACATCTTCGAATTCACCCCTCCACTTT.